Sequencing of this T cell receptor beta chain was carried out in a study of T cells after yellow fever vaccination. There are a few counts of this clonotype. TCRdb ran MiXCR on the 5' RACE reads and lists one entry per CDR3 protein. The sample consists of a few hundred thousand distinct CDR3 sequences, 17% of them appearing once. V shed 3 bases and J 4 bases; nucleotides not matched to a gene: 6. This CDR3 contains 15 residues. Germline V lookup: CDR1 KGHDR, CDR2 SFDVKD. Source: PBMCs, taken 5 days after the first yellow fever vaccination. The chain combines TRBV24-1 with TRBJ1-1; TRBD1 matches 8 bases. This sequence originates from a young man who received the YFV17D yellow fever vaccine. The CDR3 DNA is TGTGCCACCAGTGATCCAGAACAGGGGGGCACTGAAGCTTTCTTT. Translating it yields CATSDPEQGGTEAFF.